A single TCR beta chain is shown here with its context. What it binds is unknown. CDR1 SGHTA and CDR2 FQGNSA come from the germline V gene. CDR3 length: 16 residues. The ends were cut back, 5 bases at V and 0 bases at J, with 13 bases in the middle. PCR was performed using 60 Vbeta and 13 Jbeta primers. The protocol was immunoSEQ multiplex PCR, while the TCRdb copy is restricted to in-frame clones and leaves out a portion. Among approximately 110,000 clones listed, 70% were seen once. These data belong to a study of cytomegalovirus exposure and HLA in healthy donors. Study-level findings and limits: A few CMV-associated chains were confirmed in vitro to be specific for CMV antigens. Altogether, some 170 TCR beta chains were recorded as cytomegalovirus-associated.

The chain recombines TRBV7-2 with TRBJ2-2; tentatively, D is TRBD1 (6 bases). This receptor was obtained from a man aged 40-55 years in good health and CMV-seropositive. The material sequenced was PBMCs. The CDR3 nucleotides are TGTGCCAGCAGCCCCAACAGGGTTTCGAACACCGGGGAGCTGTTTTTT. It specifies CASSPNRVSNTGELFF.